This T cell receptor beta chain came from a study of radiotherapy plus CTLA-4 blockade in lung cancer. Study-wide points: TCR clones of tumor origin grew in blood after radiotherapy plus ipilimumab. In blood, early T cell clone dynamics reportedly predicted response best, together with interferon-beta.

This clone turned up a few times. Its antigen is unidentified. Trimming at V came to 3 bases and at J to 3 bases, leaving 6 bases not matched to a gene. Germline CDR1 GTSNPN, CDR2 SVGIG (reference sequence). The CDR3 is made up of 14 amino acids. Clones were read by immunoSEQ multiplex PCR, and TCRdb kept only the in-frame ones, dropping some. The profile shows 50,000 to 60,000 clones, approximately 84% of them singletons. Focal radiation and CTLA-4 blockade (ipilimumab) were tested in chemo-refractory metastatic non-small-cell lung cancer patients. The specimen comprised peripheral blood, sampled from a patient treated with radiotherapy plus ipilimumab. The chain combines TRBV30 with TRBJ1-1; the match to TRBD1 covers 8 bases. The TCR sequence derives from a human donor with non-small cell lung cancer whose response to radiotherapy plus ipilimumab could not be evaluated. CDR3 sequence: CAWSVDRGYTEAFF. In DNA form, the CDR3 reads TGTGCCTGGAGCGTCGACAGGGGATACACTGAAGCTTTCTTT.